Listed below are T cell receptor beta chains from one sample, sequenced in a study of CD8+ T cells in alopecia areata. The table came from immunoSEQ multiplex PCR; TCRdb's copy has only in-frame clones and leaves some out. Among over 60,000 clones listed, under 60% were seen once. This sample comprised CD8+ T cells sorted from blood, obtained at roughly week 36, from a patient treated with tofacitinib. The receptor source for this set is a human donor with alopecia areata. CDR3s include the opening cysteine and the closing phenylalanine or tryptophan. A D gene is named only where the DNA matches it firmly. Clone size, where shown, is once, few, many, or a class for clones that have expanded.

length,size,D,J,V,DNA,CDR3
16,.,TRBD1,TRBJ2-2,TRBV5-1,TGCGCCAGCAGACCGGGGACAGGGGAGTACACCGGGGAGCTGTTTTTT,CASRPGTGEYTGELFF
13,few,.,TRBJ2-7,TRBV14,TGTGCCAGCAGCGCCGACTGGGAATACGAGCAGTACTTC,CASSADWEYEQYF
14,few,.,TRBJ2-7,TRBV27,TGTGCCAGCAGTTTGGTGTGGGCCGCCTACGAGCAGTACTTC,CASSLVWAAYEQYF
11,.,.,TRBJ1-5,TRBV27,TGTGCCAGCGGGGTCGGTCAGCCCCAGCATTTT,CASGVGQPQHF
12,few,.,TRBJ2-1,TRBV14,TGTGCCAGCAGCCAAGGGTTGCCCCAGCAGTTCTTC,CASSQGLPQQFF
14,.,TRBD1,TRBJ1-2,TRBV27,TGTGCCAGCAGTTTTGGGACAGCGGGGGGTGGCTACACCTTC,CASSFGTAGGGYTF
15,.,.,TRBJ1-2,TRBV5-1,TGCGCCAGCAGCCCCAAACCGGGGGCTATCTATGGCTACACCTTC,CASSPKPGAIYGYTF
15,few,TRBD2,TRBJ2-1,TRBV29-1,TGCAGCGGCCGGGGGGCGGGAGGAACCCTCAATGAGCAGTTCTTC,CSGRGAGGTLNEQFF
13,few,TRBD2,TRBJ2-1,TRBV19,TGTGCCAGTAGTGCGGGAGCTAGGAATGAGCAGTTCTTC,CASSAGARNEQFF
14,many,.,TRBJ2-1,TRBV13,TGTGCCAGCAGCTTAAAGGTAGTATCTTATGAGCAGTTCTTC,CASSLKVVSYEQFF
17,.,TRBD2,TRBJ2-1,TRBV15,TGTGCCACCAGCGGGCCCTCTAGCGGGAGGTCCTACAATGAGCAGTTCTTC,CATSGPSSGRSYNEQFF
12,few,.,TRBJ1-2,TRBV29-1,TGCAGCGTTGTTTCAGGAGGCTATGGCTACACCTTC,CSVVSGGYGYTF
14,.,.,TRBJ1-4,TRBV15,TGTGCCACCAGCAGAGGAAGTTCAAATGAAAAACTGTTTTTT,CATSRGSSNEKLFF
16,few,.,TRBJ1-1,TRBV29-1,TGCAGCGTTGAAGCAATCGGGGGGCGAGAACTCACTGAAGCTTTCTTT,CSVEAIGGRELTEAFF
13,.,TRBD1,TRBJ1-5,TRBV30,TGTGCCTGGAGTGTACAGGGGGGTCAGCCCCAGCATTTT,CAWSVQGGQPQHF
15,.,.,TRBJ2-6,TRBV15,TGTGCCACCAGCAGCGCCCGATCTGGGGCCAACGTCCTGACTTTC,CATSSARSGANVLTF
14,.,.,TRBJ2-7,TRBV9,TGTGCCAGCAGCGTAGCGGGATTGGCGGACGAGCAGTACTTC,CASSVAGLADEQYF
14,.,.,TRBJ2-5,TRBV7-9,TGTGCCAGCAGCTTTCGGGGGCCGCAAGAGACCCAGTACTTC,CASSFRGPQETQYF
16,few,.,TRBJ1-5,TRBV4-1,TGCGCCAGCAGCCAAGCGGCAGGGATTAGCAATCAGCCCCAGCATTTT,CASSQAAGISNQPQHF
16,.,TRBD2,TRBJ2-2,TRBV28,TGTGCCAGCAGTTTGGTCCTAGCGGGAGGGACCGGGGAGCTGTTTTTT,CASSLVLAGGTGELFF
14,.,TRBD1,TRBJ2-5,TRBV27,TGTGCCAGCAGTGTGACAGGGTACCAAGAGACCCAGTACTTC,CASSVTGYQETQYF
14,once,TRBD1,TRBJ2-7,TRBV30,TGTGCCTGGAGTGACAACCACAGGGGATTGGAGCAGTACTTC,CAWSDNHRGLEQYF
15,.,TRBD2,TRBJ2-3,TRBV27,TGTGCCAGCAGTCTCGGACTAGCGACCACAGATACGCAGTATTTT,CASSLGLATTDTQYF
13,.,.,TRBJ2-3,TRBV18,TGTGCCAGCTCACCACCGTTCCCAGATACGCAGTATTTT,CASSPPFPDTQYF
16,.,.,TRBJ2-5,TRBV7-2,TGTGCCAGCAGCTTAAATAAGCGGAGGGGCCAAGAGACCCAGTACTTC,CASSLNKRRGQETQYF
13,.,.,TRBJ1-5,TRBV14,TGTGCCAGCAGCTGGACTCACAATCAGCCCCAGCATTTT,CASSWTHNQPQHF
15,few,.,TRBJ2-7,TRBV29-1,TGCAGCGTTGTGCCCAGAGACGCCCTTACGGTCGAGCAGTACTTC,CSVVPRDALTVEQYF
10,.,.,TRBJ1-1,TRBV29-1,TGCAGCGTCGGTGGCACTGAAGCTTTCTTT,CSVGGTEAFF
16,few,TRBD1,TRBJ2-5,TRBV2,TGTGCCAGCAGTGAGTGGCCGACAGGGCCCCAAGAGACCCAGTACTTC,CASSEWPTGPQETQYF
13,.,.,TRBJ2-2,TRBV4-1,TGCGCCAGCAGCTCGATAAGGTCTGGGGAGCTGTTTTTT,CASSSIRSGELFF
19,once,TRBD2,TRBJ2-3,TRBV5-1,TGCGCCAGCAGCCACCGACTAGCGGGAGTCCTTACTGTCACAGATACGCAGTATTTT,CASSHRLAGVLTVTDTQYF
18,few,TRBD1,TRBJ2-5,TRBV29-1,TGCAGCGTTGAAGATCAGGGTGGGGACAGGACCCCGTCGGAGACCCAGTACTTC,CSVEDQGGDRTPSETQYF
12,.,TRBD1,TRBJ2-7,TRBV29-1,TGCAGCGTTGGGACAGGGTCCTACGAGCAGTACTTC,CSVGTGSYEQYF
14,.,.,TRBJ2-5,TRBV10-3,TGTGCCATCATTAGACAGTGGGCCCGGGGGACCCAGTACTTC,CAIIRQWARGTQYF
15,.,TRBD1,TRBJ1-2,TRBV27,TGTGCCAGCAGTTTATCGGGGACAGGCTACTATGGCTACACCTTC,CASSLSGTGYYGYTF
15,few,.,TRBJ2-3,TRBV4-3,TGCGCCAGCTCTACCGGGAGTGCTAGCACAGATACGCAGTATTTT,CASSTGSASTDTQYF
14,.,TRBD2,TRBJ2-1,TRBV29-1,TGCAGCGTCCAAGCGGGAGGGACCTACAATGAGCAGTTCTTC,CSVQAGGTYNEQFF
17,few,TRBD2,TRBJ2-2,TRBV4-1,TGCGCCAGCAGCCAAGAACTAGCGGACGTATTCCTCGGGGAGCTGTTTTTT,CASSQELADVFLGELFF